Below, 5 T cell receptor beta chains from the same sample are listed, as sequenced in a study of cytomegalovirus exposure and HLA in healthy donors. The primer mix had 60 Vbeta and 13 Jbeta primers. The data were produced by immunoSEQ multiplex PCR, yet TCRdb's version contains in-frame clones alone and is incomplete. The repertoire has over 35,000 clones, approximately 55% of them found once; the top ten carry 12%. The sample was PBMCs. These receptors all stem from a human donor in good health.

The V call is TRBV11-1, the J call TRBJ2-6; TRBD1 matches at 8 bases. The CDR3 spans 17 residues. V dropped 3 bases and J dropped 0; count of bases not matched to a gene: 4. From germline, CDR1 is SGHAT and CDR2 FQDESV (reference sequence). Here the CDR3 reads CASSLGQEYSGANVLTF. As DNA, the CDR3 is TGTGCCAGCAGCTTGGGACAGGAGTACTCTGGGGCCAACGTCCTGACTTTC.

The chain's CDR3 is CASSLTRLDSNQPQHF. The DNA for the CDR3 is TGTGCCAGCAGCTTGACGAGGCTTGATAGCAATCAGCCCCAGCATTTT. This sequence joins TRBV11-2 and TRBJ1-5, with D unresolved. CDR3 length: 16 amino acids. V lost 3 bases and J lost 0, with 12 bases in between. Germline CDR1 SGHAT, CDR2 FQNNGV.

The chain carries TRBV4-3 and TRBJ2-7; 8 nucleotides line up with TRBD2. This CDR3 comprises 17 residues. Germline CDR1 reads LGHNA; CDR2 reads YSLEER. V lost 0 bases to trimming and J lost 0 bases; unmatched junction nucleotides: 7. CDR3 protein: CASSQDLSGGPSYEQYF. The DNA for the CDR3 is TGCGCCAGCAGCCAAGATCTCAGCGGGGGACCCTCCTACGAGCAGTACTTC.

The V call is TRBV5-4, the J call TRBJ1-5, with 9 bases fitting TRBD1. Per the germline V gene, CDR1 is SGHNT and CDR2 is YYREEE (reference sequence). The J segment lost 7 bases and the V segment lost 10 bases, leaving 15 bases of the junction unmatched. The CDR3 is 15 amino acids. The CDR3 sequence is CAGGVHRGRDQPQHF. The DNA of the CDR3 is TGTGCCGGCGGGGTCCACAGGGGGCGGGACCAGCCCCAGCATTTT.

This clone was seen a handful of times. This sequence joins TRBV11-2 and TRBJ1-1; TRBD1 aligns across 10 bases. Trimming at V came to 5 bases and at J to 12 bases, leaving 9 bases not matched to a gene. The germline V gene encodes CDR1 SGHAT and CDR2 FQNNGV. This CDR3 contains 13 residues. The CDR3 is CASSPDGDRGTFF. CDR3 DNA: TGTGCCAGCAGCCCAGACGGGGACAGGGGAACTTTCTTT.